The clone carrying this T cell receptor beta chain has a handful of counts. What it binds is unknown. This specimen comes from a study of post-analysis software for immune sequencing data. About the study: The cohort encompassed relapsing-remitting, secondary progressive and progressive-relapsing multiple sclerosis disease courses.

The J segment lost 7 bases and the V segment lost 5 bases, leaving 13 bases of the junction unmatched. CDR3 length: 15 amino acids. Germline CDR1 LNHDA, CDR2 SQIVND (reference sequence). Study outcomes and limitations: Compared with controls, patients had more of about 5 TRBV segments, including TRBV5-6, TRBV5-1 and TRBV20-1.

Presence of unique molecular identifiers characterized the TCR beta cDNA libraries. TCRdb passed the PCR reads through MiXCR, listing each CDR3 protein once. The sample consists of roughly 870,000 distinct CDR3 sequences, 53% of them appearing once. This TCR came from a girl aged 10-17 years with multiple sclerosis. Material for sequencing was blood. The V call is TRBV19, the J call TRBJ2-7; 8 nucleotides agree with TRBD1. The CDR3 region is CASSSDRANSEEQYF. The DNA of the CDR3 is TGTGCCAGTAGTTCGGACAGGGCTAACTCAGAGGAGCAGTACTTC.